This T cell receptor beta chain was sequenced for a study of response to subunit inactivated influenza vaccine. This CDR3 region has 16 residues. Trimming pared 1 base from V and 4 bases from J, leaving 16 bases between. Germline CDR1 reads MGHDK; CDR2 reads SYGVNS. One entry per CDR3 protein, called by TCRdb with MiXCR from the RT-PCR reads. This table has 150,000 to 200,000 distinct CDR3 sequences, 12% appearing once. These data were also filed under a second study, of T cells expressing NK-cell markers. That publication notes: TCR beta cDNA was generated via 5'RACE template switching incorporating UMIs.

This chain joins TRBV25-1 and TRBJ2-5; perhaps D is TRBD1 or TRBD2 (8 bases each). The source of this sequence is a man aged 50-59 years who received an inactivated influenza vaccine. The sequenced sample was CD8+ T cells sorted from PBMCs, obtained 12 days after vaccination. CDR3 sequence: CASSEFQGAGGETQYF. DNA for the CDR3: TGTGCCAGCAGTGAATTCCAGGGGGCGGGAGGAGAGACCCAGTACTTC. The whole variable domain, filled in from reference TRBV25-1 and TRBJ2-5, reads EADIYQTPRYLVIGTGKKITLECSQTMGHDKMYWYQQDPGMELHLIHYSYGVNSTEKGDLSSESTVSRIRTEHFPLTLESARPSHTSQYLCASSEFQGAGGETQYFGPGTRLLVL.